This T cell receptor (beta chain) comes out of a study of beta chain features in type 1 diabetes. This clone has more than one count but fewer than ten. This CDR3 spans 14 amino acids. V shed 2 bases, J shed 5 bases, and the junction held 5 bases outside the gene matches. Looked up from germline, CDR1 is KGHSH and CDR2 is LQKENI. The study reverse transcribed the entire isolated RNA, so it sequenced expressed TCRB transcripts. The data were produced by immunoSEQ multiplex PCR, yet TCRdb's version contains in-frame clones alone and is incomplete. The sample has 970,000 or so clones, under 20% seen once.

The source material was naive CD4+ T cells from blood. The origin of this receptor is a woman aged 18-29 years in good health. The chain combines TRBV18 with TRBJ2-7, with 8 bases matching TRBD1. The CDR3 spells CASSPGAGGDEQYF. As DNA, the CDR3 is TGTGCCAGCTCACCAGGGGCAGGGGGCGACGAGCAGTACTTC.